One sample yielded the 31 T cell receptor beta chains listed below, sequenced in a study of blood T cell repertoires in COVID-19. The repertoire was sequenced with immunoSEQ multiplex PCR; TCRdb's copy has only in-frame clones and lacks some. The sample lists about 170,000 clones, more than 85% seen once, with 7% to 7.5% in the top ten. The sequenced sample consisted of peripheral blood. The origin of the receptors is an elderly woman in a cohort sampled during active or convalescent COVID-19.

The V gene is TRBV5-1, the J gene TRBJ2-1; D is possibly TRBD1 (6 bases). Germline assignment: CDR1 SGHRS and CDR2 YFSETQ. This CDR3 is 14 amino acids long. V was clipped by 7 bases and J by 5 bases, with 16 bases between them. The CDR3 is CASRPGTQNNEQFF. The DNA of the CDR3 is TGCGCCAGCCGGCCCGGGACACAGAACAATGAGCAGTTCTTC.

CDR3: CSASVPLASQTLDTDTQYF. The CDR3, as DNA: TGCAGTGCTAGTGTGCCACTAGCTTCTCAGACACTGGACACAGATACGCAGTATTTT. The chain employs TRBV20-1 and TRBJ2-3; D may be TRBD2 (6 bases). This CDR3 has 19 residues. Germline loops: CDR1 DFQATT, CDR2 SNEGSKA (reference sequence). Trimming left V 3 bases short and J 2 bases short, with 27 bases between.

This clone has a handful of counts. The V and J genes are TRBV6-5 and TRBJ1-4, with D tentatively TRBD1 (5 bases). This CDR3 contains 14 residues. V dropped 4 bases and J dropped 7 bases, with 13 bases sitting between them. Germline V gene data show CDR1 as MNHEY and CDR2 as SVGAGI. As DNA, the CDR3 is TGTGCCAGCAGTTCGGGGGAAGGAGGTGAAAAACTGTTTTTT. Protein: CASSSGEGGEKLFF.

This CDR3 is CASSQGRYTYEQYF. The CDR3 bases are TGTGCCAGCAGTCAGGGAAGATACACCTACGAGCAGTACTTC. The V and J genes are TRBV7-2 and TRBJ2-7; tentative D call: TRBD1 (5 bases). The CDR3 runs to 14 residues. Trimming took 6 bases from V and 2 from J, leaving 14 bases between them. Germline CDR1 reads SGHTA; CDR2 reads FQGNSA.

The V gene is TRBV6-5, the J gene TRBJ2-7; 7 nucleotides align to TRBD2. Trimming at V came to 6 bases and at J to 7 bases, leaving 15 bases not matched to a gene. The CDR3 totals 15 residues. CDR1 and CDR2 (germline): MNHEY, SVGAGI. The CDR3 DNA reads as TGTGCCAGCAGCCAAAGGTCTAGCGGCTCGTGGGAGCAGTACGTC. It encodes CASSQRSSGSWEQYV.

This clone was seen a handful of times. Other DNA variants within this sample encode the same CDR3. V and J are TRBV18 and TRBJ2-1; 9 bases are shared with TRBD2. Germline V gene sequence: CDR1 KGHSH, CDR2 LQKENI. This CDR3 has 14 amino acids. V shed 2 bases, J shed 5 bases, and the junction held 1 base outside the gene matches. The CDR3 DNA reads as TGTGCCAGCTCACCAAGGACTAGCGACAATGAGCAGTTCTTC. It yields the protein CASSPRTSDNEQFF.

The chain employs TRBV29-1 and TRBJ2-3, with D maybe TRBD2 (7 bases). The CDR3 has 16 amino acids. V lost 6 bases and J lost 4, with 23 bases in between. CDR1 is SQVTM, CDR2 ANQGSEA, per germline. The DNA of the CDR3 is TGCAGCGTCCGCACCGTTGGGGGGGCGTCGTCAGATACGCAGTATTTT. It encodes CSVRTVGGASSDTQYF.

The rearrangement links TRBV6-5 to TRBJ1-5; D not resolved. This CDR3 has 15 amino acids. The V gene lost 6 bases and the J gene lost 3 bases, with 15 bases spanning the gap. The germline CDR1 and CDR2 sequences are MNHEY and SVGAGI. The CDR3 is CASRVHGGVNQPQHF. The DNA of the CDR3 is TGTGCCAGCAGAGTACACGGTGGAGTCAATCAGCCCCAGCATTTT.

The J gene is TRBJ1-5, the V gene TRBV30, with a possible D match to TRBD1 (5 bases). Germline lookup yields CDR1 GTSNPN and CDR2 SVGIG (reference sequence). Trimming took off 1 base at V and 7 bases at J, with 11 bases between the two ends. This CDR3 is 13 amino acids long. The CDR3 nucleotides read TGTGCCTGGAGTGGGGGGGTAGGACAGCCCCAGCATTTT. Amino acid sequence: CAWSGGVGQPQHF.

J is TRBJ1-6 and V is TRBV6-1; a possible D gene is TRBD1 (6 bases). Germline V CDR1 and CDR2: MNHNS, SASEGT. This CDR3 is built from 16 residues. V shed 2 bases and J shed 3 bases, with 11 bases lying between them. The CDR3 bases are TGTGCCAGCAGTGAATCGGGGACAAACTATAATTCACCCCTCCACTTT. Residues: CASSESGTNYNSPLHF.

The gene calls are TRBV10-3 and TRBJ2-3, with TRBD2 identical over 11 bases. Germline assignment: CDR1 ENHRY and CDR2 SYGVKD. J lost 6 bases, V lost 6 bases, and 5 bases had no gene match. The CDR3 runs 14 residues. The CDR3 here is CAISLAGGADTQYF. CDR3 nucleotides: TGTGCCATCAGCTTAGCGGGGGGGGCGGATACGCAGTATTTT.

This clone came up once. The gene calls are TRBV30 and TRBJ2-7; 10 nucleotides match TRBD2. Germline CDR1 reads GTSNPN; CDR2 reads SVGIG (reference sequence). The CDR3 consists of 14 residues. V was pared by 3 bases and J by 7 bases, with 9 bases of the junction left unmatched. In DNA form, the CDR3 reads TGTGCCTGGAGCGGGAGCGGGGGGGCCTTTGAGCAGTACTTC. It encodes CAWSGSGGAFEQYF.

In DNA, the CDR3 is TGTGCCAGCAGCGTAGGACAGGGCAACGGAAACACCATATATTTT. Protein sequence: CASSVGQGNGNTIYF. The V call is TRBV9, the J call TRBJ1-3; TRBD1 matches 7 bases. V lost 0 bases and J lost 4; bases outside the gene matches: 4. In germline, CDR1 is SGDLS, CDR2 YYNGEE. The CDR3 spans 15 residues.

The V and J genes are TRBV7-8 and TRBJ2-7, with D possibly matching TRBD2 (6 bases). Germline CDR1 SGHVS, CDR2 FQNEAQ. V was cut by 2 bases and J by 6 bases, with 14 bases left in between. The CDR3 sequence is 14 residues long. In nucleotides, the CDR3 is TGTGCCAGCAGCTTATTTGGAGGGGACGTCGAGCAGTACTTC. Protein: CASSLFGGDVEQYF.

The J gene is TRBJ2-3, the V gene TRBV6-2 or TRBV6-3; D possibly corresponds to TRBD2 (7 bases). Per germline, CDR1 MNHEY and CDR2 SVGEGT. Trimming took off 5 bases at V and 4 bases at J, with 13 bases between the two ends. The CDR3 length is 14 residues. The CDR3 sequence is CASSREGGPDTQYF. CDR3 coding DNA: TGTGCCAGCAGTCGCGAGGGGGGGCCAGATACGCAGTATTTT.

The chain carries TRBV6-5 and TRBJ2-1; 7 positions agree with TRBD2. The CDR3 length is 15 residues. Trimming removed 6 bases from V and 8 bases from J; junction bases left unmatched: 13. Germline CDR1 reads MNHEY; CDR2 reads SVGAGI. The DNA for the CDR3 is TGTGCCAGCAGCGCTGGGAGGGCCTTTATCTATGAGCAGTTCTTC. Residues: CASSAGRAFIYEQFF.

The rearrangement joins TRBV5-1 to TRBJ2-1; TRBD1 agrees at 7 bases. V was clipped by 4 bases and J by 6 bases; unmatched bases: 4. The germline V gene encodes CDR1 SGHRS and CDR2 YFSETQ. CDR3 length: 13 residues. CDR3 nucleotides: TGCGCCAGCAGCGTGGGACAGCTCAATGAGCAGTTCTTC. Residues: CASSVGQLNEQFF.

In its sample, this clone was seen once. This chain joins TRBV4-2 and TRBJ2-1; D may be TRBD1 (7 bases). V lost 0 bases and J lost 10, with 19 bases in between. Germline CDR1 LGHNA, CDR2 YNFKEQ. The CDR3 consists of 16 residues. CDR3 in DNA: TGTGCCAGCAGCCAAGAATTGGGGCAGGGGGGAACAGAGCAGTTCTTC. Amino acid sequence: CASSQELGQGGTEQFF.

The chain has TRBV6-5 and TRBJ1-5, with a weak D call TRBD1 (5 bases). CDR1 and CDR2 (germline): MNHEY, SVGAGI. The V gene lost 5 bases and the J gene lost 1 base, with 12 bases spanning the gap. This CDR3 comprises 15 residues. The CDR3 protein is CASSLTERSNQPQHF. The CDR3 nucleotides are TGTGCCAGCAGTCTGACAGAACGCAGCAATCAGCCCCAGCATTTT.

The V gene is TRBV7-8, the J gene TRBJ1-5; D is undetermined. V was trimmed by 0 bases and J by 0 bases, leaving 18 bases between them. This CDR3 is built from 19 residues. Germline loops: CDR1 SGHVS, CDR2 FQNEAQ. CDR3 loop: CASSLALVGSFFSNQPQHF. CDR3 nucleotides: TGTGCCAGCAGCTTAGCGCTGGTGGGCAGTTTTTTTAGCAATCAGCCCCAGCATTTT.

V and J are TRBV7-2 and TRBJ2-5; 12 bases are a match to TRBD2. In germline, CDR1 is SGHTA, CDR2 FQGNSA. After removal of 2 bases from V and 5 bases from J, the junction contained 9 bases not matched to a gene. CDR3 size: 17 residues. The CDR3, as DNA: TGTGCCAGCAGCTTACTTCCTAGCGGGGGGGCGTTCGAGACCCAGTACTTC. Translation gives CASSLLPSGGAFETQYF.

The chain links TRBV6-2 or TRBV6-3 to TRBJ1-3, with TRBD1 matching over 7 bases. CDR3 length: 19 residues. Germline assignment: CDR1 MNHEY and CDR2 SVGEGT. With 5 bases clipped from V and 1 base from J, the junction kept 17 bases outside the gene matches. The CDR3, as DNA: TGTGCCAGCAGTCACGGCGGGACAGCCTTTGAAAGTTCTGGAAACACCATATATTTT. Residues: CASSHGGTAFESSGNTIYF.

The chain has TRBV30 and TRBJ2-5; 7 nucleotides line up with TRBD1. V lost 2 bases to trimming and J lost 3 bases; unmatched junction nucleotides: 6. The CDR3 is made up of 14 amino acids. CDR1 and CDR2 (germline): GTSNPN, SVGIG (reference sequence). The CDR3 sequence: CAWSQGQWEETQYF. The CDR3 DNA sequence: TGTGCCTGGAGTCAGGGACAGTGGGAAGAGACCCAGTACTTC. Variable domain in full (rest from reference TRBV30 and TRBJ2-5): SQTIHQWPATLVQPVGSPLSLECTVEGTSNPNLYWYRQAAGRGLQLLFYSVGIGQISSEVPQNLSASRPQDRQFILSSKKLLLSDSGFYLCAWSQGQWEETQYFGPGTRLLVL.

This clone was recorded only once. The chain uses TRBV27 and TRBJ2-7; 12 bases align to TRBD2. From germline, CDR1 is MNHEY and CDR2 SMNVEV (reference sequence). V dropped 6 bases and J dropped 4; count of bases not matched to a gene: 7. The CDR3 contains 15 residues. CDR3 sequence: CASRTGLAGSYEQYV. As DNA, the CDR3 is TGTGCCAGCAGAACCGGACTAGCGGGATCGTACGAGCAGTACGTC.

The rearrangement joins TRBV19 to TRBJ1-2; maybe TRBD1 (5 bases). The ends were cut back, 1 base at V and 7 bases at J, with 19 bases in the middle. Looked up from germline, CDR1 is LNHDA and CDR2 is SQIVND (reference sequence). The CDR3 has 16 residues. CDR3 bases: TGTGCCAGTAGTATAGGAGGCGCAGGGCGCCGCGCTGGCTACACCTTC. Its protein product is CASSIGGAGRRAGYTF.

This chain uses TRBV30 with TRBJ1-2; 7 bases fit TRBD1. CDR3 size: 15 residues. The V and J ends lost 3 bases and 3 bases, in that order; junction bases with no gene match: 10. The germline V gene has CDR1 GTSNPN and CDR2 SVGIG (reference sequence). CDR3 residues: CAWSAGWTGDYGYTF. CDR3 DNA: TGTGCCTGGAGCGCAGGTTGGACAGGCGACTATGGCTACACCTTC.

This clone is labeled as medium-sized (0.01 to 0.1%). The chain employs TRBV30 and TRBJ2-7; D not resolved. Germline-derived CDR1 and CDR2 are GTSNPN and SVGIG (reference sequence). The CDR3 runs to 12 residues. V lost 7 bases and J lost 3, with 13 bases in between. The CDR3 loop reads CASRPQDYEQYF. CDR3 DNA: TGTGCCTCGCGCCCTCAGGACTACGAGCAGTACTTC.

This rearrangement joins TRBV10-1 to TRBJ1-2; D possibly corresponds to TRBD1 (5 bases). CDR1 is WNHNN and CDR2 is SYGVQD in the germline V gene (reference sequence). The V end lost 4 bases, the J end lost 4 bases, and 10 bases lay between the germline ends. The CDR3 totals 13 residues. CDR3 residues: CASSGAGSYGYTF. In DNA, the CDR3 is TGCGCCAGCAGTGGAGCAGGGTCCTATGGCTACACCTTC.

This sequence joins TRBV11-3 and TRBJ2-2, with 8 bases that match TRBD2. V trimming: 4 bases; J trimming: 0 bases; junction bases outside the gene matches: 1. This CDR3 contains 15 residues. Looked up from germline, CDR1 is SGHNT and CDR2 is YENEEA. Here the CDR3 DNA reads TGTGCCAGCAGCTCGGGGGGGACGAACACCGGGGAGCTGTTTTTT. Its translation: CASSSGGTNTGELFF.

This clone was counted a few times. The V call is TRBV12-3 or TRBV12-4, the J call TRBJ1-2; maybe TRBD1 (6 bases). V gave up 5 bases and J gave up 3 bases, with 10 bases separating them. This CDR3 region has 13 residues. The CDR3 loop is CASSRQEYYGYTF. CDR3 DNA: TGTGCCAGCAGTCGACAGGAATACTATGGCTACACCTTC.

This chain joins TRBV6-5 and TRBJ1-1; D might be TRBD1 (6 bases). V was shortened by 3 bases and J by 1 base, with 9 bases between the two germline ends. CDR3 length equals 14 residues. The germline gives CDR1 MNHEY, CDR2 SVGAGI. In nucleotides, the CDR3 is TGTGCCAGCAGTTATCGGGACAAGAACACTGAAGCTTTCTTT. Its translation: CASSYRDKNTEAFF.